These 22 T cell receptor beta chains were all obtained from the same sample, sequenced in a study of shared clonotypes between healthy human individuals. Clones were sequenced by immunoSEQ multiplex PCR, and TCRdb holds only the in-frame ones, with some missing. The sample carries millions of clones, approximately 94% recorded once. Naive-designated CD8 cells lacked CD45RO, were positively enriched for CCR7, and omitted terminally differentiated effector memory CD45RA+ cells. The sequencing input was naive CD8+ T cells sorted from blood. Receptors were obtained from a man between 18 and 35 years old in good health.

This clone was detected a few times. This sample also contains other DNA sequences that code for the same CDR3. The CDR3 loop reads CASSMGSSYEQYF. The CDR3 DNA follows: TGTGCCAGTAGTATGGGGAGTTCCTACGAGCAGTACTTC. The chain combines TRBV19 with TRBJ2-7, with TRBD2 as a possible D gene (5 bases). CDR1 and CDR2 (germline): LNHDA, SQIVND (reference sequence). V lost 3 bases and J 1 base, leaving 7 bases between the germline ends. CDR3 length: 13 residues. The full variable domain, in which reference TRBV19 and TRBJ2-7 provide the parts outside the CDR3, is DGGITQSPKYLFRKEGQNVTLSCEQNLNHDAMYWYRQDPGQGLRLIYYSQIVNDFQKGDIAEGYSVSREKKESFPLTVTSAQKNPTAFYLCASSMGSSYEQYFGPGTRLTVT.

This clone was seen a single time. The chain employs TRBV4-1 and TRBJ2-7; D is possibly TRBD1 (6 bases). The germline gives CDR1 MGHRA, CDR2 YSYEKL. Trimming left V 2 bases short and J 3 bases short, with 11 bases between. The CDR3 consists of 14 residues. CDR3 amino acids: CASSQHPGVYEQYF. CDR3 sequence (DNA): TGCGCCAGCAGCCAACACCCAGGGGTCTACGAGCAGTACTTC.

This clone has a handful of counts. The chain employs TRBV2 and TRBJ1-5, with 8 nucleotides matching TRBD1. Trimming took 6 bases from V and 2 from J; bases not matched to a gene: 6. CDR1 is SNHLY, CDR2 FYNNEI, per germline. There are 15 residues in the CDR3. CDR3 amino acids: CASRPGQGGNQPQHF. Written as DNA, the CDR3 is TGTGCCAGCAGGCCAGGACAGGGAGGCAATCAGCCCCAGCATTTT.

The chain has TRBV5-6 and TRBJ2-7, with TRBD1 matching 7 bases. Germline CDR1 is SGHDT and CDR2 is YYEEEE. The CDR3 sequence is 15 residues long. V gave up 4 bases and J gave up 0 bases; unmatched junction bases: 7. The CDR3 bases are TGTGCCAGCAGCAGTACGGGACAGCCCTCCTACGAGCAGTACTTC. This codes for CASSSTGQPSYEQYF.

The chain recombines TRBV9 with TRBJ2-1; D call uncertain. In germline, CDR1 is SGDLS, CDR2 YYNGEE. This CDR3 has 17 amino acids. Trimming left V 3 bases short and J 0 bases short, with 16 bases between. CDR3 residues: CASSALRSQSSYNEQFF. The CDR3 coding sequence is TGTGCCAGCAGCGCTCTAAGGTCCCAGAGCTCCTACAATGAGCAGTTCTTC.

V usage is TRBV7-9 and J usage is TRBJ2-3, with D maybe TRBD1 (6 bases). V dropped 5 bases and J dropped 0 bases, with 18 bases sitting between them. The CDR3 is made up of 17 amino acids. In germline, CDR1 is SEHNR, CDR2 FQNEAQ (reference sequence). CDR3 sequence (DNA): TGTGCCAGCAGCCCACCCACCCAGGGGTCTAGCACAGATACGCAGTATTTT. This gives the protein CASSPPTQGSSTDTQYF.

The count of this clone is one. V and J are TRBV5-6 and TRBJ2-7; 13 bases agree with TRBD2. This CDR3 spans 15 amino acids. Unmatched junction bases numbered 3, after V lost 3 bases and J lost 3 bases. CDR1 is SGHDT and CDR2 is YYEEEE in the germline V gene. The CDR3 DNA follows: TGTGCCAGCAGCTGGGGGACTAGCGGGAACTACGAGCAGTACTTC. As protein: CASSWGTSGNYEQYF.

The chain joins TRBV29-1 to TRBJ2-2; no reliable D call. The germline gives CDR1 SQVTM, CDR2 ANQGSEA. The CDR3 totals 13 residues. V gave up 5 bases and J gave up 3 bases, with 10 bases separating them. The CDR3 sequence is CSVRVKDTGELFF. The CDR3 nucleotides read TGCAGCGTTCGGGTTAAGGACACCGGGGAGCTGTTTTTT.

This chain links TRBV14 with TRBJ1-5; no definite D call. CDR1 is SGHDN, CDR2 FVKESK, per germline. The CDR3 is 13 residues long. The ends were cut back, 4 bases at V and 9 bases at J, with 13 bases in the middle. This CDR3 reads CASSRSPEGPQHF. In DNA, the CDR3 is TGTGCCAGCAGCCGGTCGCCCGAAGGGCCCCAGCATTTT.

This clone was seen only a few times. The CDR3 is CASSLAWAEQYF. For the CDR3, the DNA is TGTGCCAGCAGCTTAGCCTGGGCCGAGCAGTACTTC. This chain uses TRBV7-9 with TRBJ2-7, with D hard to call. The CDR3 extends over 12 amino acids. The V gene lost 0 bases and the J gene lost 6 bases, with 6 bases spanning the gap. Germline CDR1 and CDR2: SEHNR and FQNEAQ (reference sequence).

This clone was seen once. The chain uses TRBV4-1 and TRBJ2-1; 9 nucleotides align to TRBD2. V was clipped by 0 bases and J by 4 bases; unmatched bases: 10. The CDR3 runs to 18 residues. Germline CDR1 is MGHRA and CDR2 is YSYEKL. CDR3 DNA sequence: TGCGCCAGCAGCCAAGAGGCCCCCACAGCGGGAGGATACAATGAGCAGTTCTTC. This sequence encodes CASSQEAPTAGGYNEQFF.

The rearrangement joins TRBV7-2 to TRBJ2-3; D uncertain. V lost 2 bases and J lost 2, with 5 bases in between. Germline lookup yields CDR1 SGHTA and CDR2 FQGNSA. The CDR3 extends over 13 amino acids. The chain's CDR3 is CASSLKITDTQYF. The CDR3 DNA reads as TGTGCCAGCAGCTTAAAGATCACAGATACGCAGTATTTT.

J is TRBJ1-4 and V is TRBV2; D is uncertain. The V gene's germline CDR1 is SNHLY and CDR2 FYNNEI. Trimming took 5 bases from V and 8 from J, leaving 12 bases between them. CDR3 size: 13 residues. The CDR3 DNA reads TGTGCCAGCAGTAGGATCCCAAGAGAAAAACTGTTTTTT. Translating it yields CASSRIPREKLFF.

V gene TRBV4-3 combines with J gene TRBJ2-1; the match to TRBD1 covers 8 bases. CDR1 is LGHNA, CDR2 YSLEER, per germline. V was pared by 4 bases and J by 0 bases, with 2 bases of the junction left unmatched. This CDR3 is 15 amino acids long. CDR3 amino acids: CASSRTGSSYNEQFF. Here the CDR3 DNA reads TGCGCCAGCAGCCGGACAGGGAGCTCCTACAATGAGCAGTTCTTC.

The gene calls are TRBV5-6 and TRBJ1-6; D uncertain. Deletions cut 6 bases from V and 13 bases from J, with 23 bases between. This CDR3 is built from 15 residues. Germline V lookup: CDR1 SGHDT, CDR2 YYEEEE. The CDR3 DNA sequence: TGTGCCAGCAACTCCGTTGCGGAGGGCGGTTGGCCCCTCCACTTT. It encodes CASNSVAEGGWPLHF.

The gene calls are TRBV4-1 and TRBJ2-1; D gene ambiguous. Germline CDR1 is MGHRA and CDR2 is YSYEKL. Trimming cost V 4 bases and J 5 bases, with 9 bases left between them. This CDR3 is built from 13 residues. CDR3 nucleotides: TGCGCCAGCAGCCTCTTATTAGACAATGAGCAGTTCTTC. This translates into CASSLLLDNEQFF.

The rearrangement joins TRBV11-2 to TRBJ2-3, with 8 positions matching TRBD2. Trimming cost V 2 bases and J 3 bases; bases outside gene matches: 10. This CDR3 contains 17 residues. Germline V gives CDR1 SGHAT, CDR2 FQNNGV. For the CDR3, the DNA is TGTGCCAGCAGCTTAACCCCCTCGGGAGGGCCGACAGATACGCAGTATTTT. Translation gives CASSLTPSGGPTDTQYF. The full variable domain, with the rest looked up from reference TRBV11-2 and TRBJ2-3, is EAGVAQSPRYKIIEKRQSVAFWCNPISGHATLYWYQQILGQGPKLLIQFQNNGVVDDSQLPKDRFSAERLKGVDSTLKIQPAKLEDSAVYLCASSLTPSGGPTDTQYFGPGTRLTVL.

V is TRBV2 and J is TRBJ2-7; D not certain. This CDR3 has 15 amino acids. The V end lost 7 bases, the J end lost 3 bases, and 19 bases lay between the germline ends. Germline V gene lookup returns CDR1 SNHLY and CDR2 FYNNEI. The CDR3 reads CASTTEETTYYEQYF. CDR3 in DNA: TGTGCCAGCACCACCGAGGAGACCACATACTACGAGCAGTACTTC.

As concerns this clone: Other DNA sequences within the sample encode an identical CDR3. The chain recombines TRBV11-3 with TRBJ2-7; D ambiguous. Trimming stripped 1 base from V and 0 bases from J, with 4 bases between. Germline V gene data show CDR1 as SGHNT and CDR2 as YENEEA. This CDR3 spans 13 amino acids. The CDR3, as DNA: TGTGCCAGCAGCTTAGCGGCCTCCTACGAGCAGTACTTC. Protein sequence: CASSLAASYEQYF.

This chain connects TRBV2 to TRBJ2-2, with 7 bases identical to TRBD1. V dropped 5 bases and J dropped 4; count of bases not matched to a gene: 10. This CDR3 is 16 amino acids long. The germline V gene has CDR1 SNHLY and CDR2 FYNNEI. CDR3 bases: TGTGCCAGCAGTTGGGAAGGACAGGAAGTCACCGGGGAGCTGTTTTTT. This encodes CASSWEGQEVTGELFF.

The chain combines TRBV19 with TRBJ2-3; the D is unclear. CDR1 is LNHDA, CDR2 SQIVND, per germline (reference sequence). The ends were cut back, 3 bases at V and 1 base at J, with 8 bases in the middle. This CDR3 spans 14 amino acids. Written as DNA, the CDR3 is TGTGCCAGTAGTATGCTGTGGGGCACAGATACGCAGTATTTT. This gives the protein CASSMLWGTDTQYF.

J is TRBJ2-5 and V is TRBV30; D ambiguous. The assigned J gene may be wrong: the sequence end matches TRBJ2-7 better. The CDR3 runs to 11 residues. In germline, CDR1 is GTSNPN, CDR2 SVGIG (reference sequence). CDR3 nucleotides: TGTGCCTGGACAATCGGATACGAGCAGTACTTC. It translates to CAWTIGYEQYF.